This passage covers 2 T cell receptor beta chains from one sample sequenced in a study of cytomegalovirus exposure and HLA in healthy donors. Data came from immunoSEQ multiplex PCR; TCRdb stores just in-frame clones and leaves some out. This repertoire shows 200,000 to 250,000 clones, 70% to 90% found once; its top ten account for roughly 6%. The source material was PBMCs. All receptors come from a young woman in good health and CMV-seronegative.

J is TRBJ2-7 and V is TRBV7-6; no definite D call. Germline V gene data show CDR1 as SGHVS and CDR2 as FNYEAQ. This CDR3 is 14 amino acids long. Trimming removed 5 bases from V and 2 bases from J, with 13 bases in between. The CDR3 DNA is TGTGCCAGCAGCCCCCAGTTCGGCGCCTACGAGCAGTACTTC. Encoded protein: CASSPQFGAYEQYF.

The chain combines TRBV5-1 with TRBJ1-1, with D possibly being TRBD1 (6 bases). The CDR3 totals 15 residues. V was clipped by 0 bases and J by 5 bases, with 14 bases between them. Germline CDR1 SGHRS, CDR2 YFSETQ. DNA for the CDR3: TGCGCCAGCAGCTTGGTGGGGGGCCTGCGGACTGAAGCTTTCTTT. Encoded protein: CASSLVGGLRTEAFF.